These T cell receptor beta chains were read from a single sample in a study of cytomegalovirus exposure and HLA in healthy donors. Only in-frame clones appear in the TCRdb table, and some are missing; sequencing was by immunoSEQ multiplex PCR. In the table there are 100,000 to 150,000 clones, over 60% of which are singletons. The material sequenced was PBMCs. These receptors all come from a man aged 18 to 35 in good health and CMV-seropositive. CDR3s include the opening cysteine and the closing phenylalanine or tryptophan. A D gene is named only where the DNA matches it firmly. Rows give clone size only sometimes, using once, few, many, or a class for an expanded clone.

j_gene,d_gene,abundance,v_gene,CDR3aa,CDR3nt
TRBJ1-1,.,.,TRBV25-1,CASSATSVAFF,TGTGCCAGCAGTGCGACTTCGGTTGCTTTCTTT
TRBJ1-4,TRBD1,.,TRBV13,CASSYSGQGIEKLFF,TGTGCCAGCAGCTACTCGGGACAGGGTATTGAAAAACTGTTTTTT
TRBJ2-1,TRBD1,.,TRBV6-5,CASSTGGNEQFF,TGTGCCAGCAGTACAGGGGGCAATGAGCAGTTCTTC
TRBJ1-2,TRBD1,.,TRBV29-1,CSVETTGQGGYGYTF,TGCAGCGTTGAAACGACGGGACAGGGAGGCTATGGCTACACCTTC
TRBJ1-4,.,.,TRBV27,CASSFFGVAGEKLFF,TGTGCCAGCAGCTTCTTTGGGGTTGCGGGTGAAAAACTGTTTTTT
TRBJ2-5,TRBD2,.,TRBV9,CASSPIAGGGTQYF,TGTGCCAGCAGCCCAATAGCGGGGGGCGGGACCCAGTACTTC
TRBJ2-1,.,.,TRBV19,CASSIDSLESGRHNEQFF,TGTGCCAGTAGTATAGATTCCCTAGAAAGCGGAAGACACAATGAGCAGTTCTTC
TRBJ1-5,.,.,TRBV7-2,CASSLPQQPQHF,TGTGCCAGCAGCCTACCACAGCAGCCCCAGCATTTT
TRBJ1-6,.,few,TRBV7-2,CASSLVGLTANNSPLHF,TGTGCCAGCAGCTTAGTGGGGCTTACTGCAAATAATTCACCCCTCCACTTT
TRBJ2-5,.,.,TRBV27,CASSFLQTQETQYF,TGTGCCAGCAGTTTTTTACAGACCCAAGAGACCCAGTACTTC
TRBJ1-6,.,.,TRBV2,CASSGVRENSPLHF,TGTGCCAGCAGTGGCGTCAGGGAAAATTCACCCCTCCACTTT
TRBJ2-1,TRBD2,.,TRBV27,CASSLLREGLNNEQFF,TGTGCCAGCAGTTTACTTCGGGAGGGCCTTAACAATGAGCAGTTCTTC
TRBJ1-2,TRBD1,.,TRBV16,CASSHGDRGRYTF,TGTGCCAGCAGCCATGGGGACAGGGGCCGCTACACCTTC
TRBJ2-7,TRBD1,.,TRBV19,CASSLGQGAYEQYF,TGTGCCAGTAGTCTCGGACAGGGTGCCTACGAGCAGTACTTC
TRBJ2-1,.,.,TRBV9,CASSPRRDYLGAVFF,TGTGCCAGCAGCCCACGACGGGACTATTTGGGGGCCGTGTTCTTC
TRBJ1-1,.,.,TRBV18,CASSPNRLGANTKAFF,TGTGCCAGCTCACCCAACAGGTTAGGGGCGAACACTAAAGCTTTCTTT
TRBJ1-3,.,.,TRBV6-6,CASSSLQGRSGNTIYF,TGTGCCAGCAGTTCGTTACAGGGACGCTCTGGAAACACCATATATTTT